This T cell receptor (beta chain) was profiled in a study of neurological immune-mediated disorders. Trimming shortened V by 5 bases and J by 3 bases, and 17 bases separated the two germline ends. The CDR3 contains 15 residues. The V gene's germline CDR1 is SGHTA and CDR2 FQGTGA. This clonotype was detected ten times or more. TCRdb used MiXCR to reprocess the 5' RACE reads, holding one entry per CDR3 protein. The table has some 30,000 distinct CDR3 sequences, approximately 6% seen once. Sequencing input: CD4+ T cells from blood. This clonotype was sampled from a woman aged 45-65 years in good health. V is TRBV7-3 and J is TRBJ2-7; D tentatively reads TRBD1 or TRBD2 (5 bases each). The CDR3 is CASSPGRGQGYEQYF. CDR3 sequence (DNA): TGTGCCAGCAGCCCGGGCAGAGGGCAGGGCTACGAGCAGTACTTC.